The 20 T cell receptor beta chains given below trace back to one sample, sequenced in a study of T cells expressing NK-cell markers. TCRdb reprocessed the 5' RACE reads and reports one entry per CDR3 protein, with no DNA. The sample holds approximately 440,000 distinct CDR3 sequences. The sequenced material came from blood T cells: a sorted CD56 or NKG2C T cell subset, CD4+ or CD8+ T cells, or bulk PBMC T cells (not recorded which). Every receptor here comes from a woman between 45 and 60 years old in good health.

This chain uses TRBV12-3 or TRBV12-4 with TRBJ2-2; absent DNA, TCRdb's TRBD1 call cannot be checked. The CDR3 runs 13 residues. The CDR3 loop reads CASSKTGLGELFF.

The V and J genes are TRBV5-1 and TRBJ2-7; TCRdb gives TRBD2 as the D gene, but with no DNA this cannot be confirmed. The CDR3 is 14 amino acids. Germline V gives CDR1 SGHRS, CDR2 YFSETQ. CDR3 in amino acids: CASTQGSGRAEQYF.

The V call is TRBV10-1, the J call TRBJ2-5; the D gene TCRdb calls, TRBD2, cannot be checked with no DNA. The CDR3 extends over 15 amino acids. Germline loops: CDR1 WNHNN, CDR2 SYGVQD (reference sequence). The CDR3 region is CASSERGVGQETQYF.

The chain recombines TRBV6-5 with TRBJ2-2. The V gene's germline CDR1 is MNHEY and CDR2 SVGAGI. The CDR3 is made up of 13 amino acids. CDR3: CASSYSWGGELFF.

The J gene is TRBJ2-5, the V gene TRBV7-3; as DNA is missing, the TRBD1 call by TCRdb cannot be tested. Germline-derived CDR1 and CDR2 are SGHTA and FQGTGA. The CDR3 length is 15 residues. The CDR3 sequence is CASSLAPTGQETQYF.

The chain has TRBV14 and TRBJ2-1. The length of the CDR3 is 15 residues. Per the germline V gene, CDR1 is SGHDN and CDR2 is FVKESK. The chain's CDR3 is CASSQELFSRNEQFF. Variable domain in full (rest from reference TRBV14 and TRBJ2-1): EAGVTQFPSHSVIEKGQTVTLRCDPISGHDNLYWYRRVMGKEIKFLLHFVKESKQDESGMPNNRFLAERTGGTYSTLKVQPAELEDSGVYFCASSQELFSRNEQFFGPGTRLTVL.

The chain employs TRBV6-5 and TRBJ2-7; with no DNA, the TCRdb D assignment of TRBD2 cannot be verified. CDR1 MNHEY and CDR2 SVGAGI come from the germline V gene. The CDR3 is 15 residues long. The CDR3 protein is CASRPGLASSYEQYF.

The chain carries TRBV7-9 and TRBJ2-1. Per the germline V gene, CDR1 is SEHNR and CDR2 is FQNEAQ (reference sequence). CDR3 length equals 13 residues. The chain's CDR3 is CASSLSRDNEQFF.

The chain couples TRBV20-1 to TRBJ1-4. The CDR3 totals 14 residues. Germline V lookup: CDR1 DFQATT, CDR2 SNEGSKA (reference sequence). This CDR3 reads CSARAREVGEKLFF.

The chain has TRBV11-2 and TRBJ2-1. CDR3 length equals 16 residues. The germline V gene has CDR1 SGHAT and CDR2 FQNNGV. The CDR3 loop is CASSLLAGGHYNEQFF.

This chain links TRBV27 with TRBJ2-5; lacking DNA, the TRBD1 call made by TCRdb goes unchecked. The CDR3 sequence is 16 residues long. Looked up from germline, CDR1 is MNHEY and CDR2 is SMNVEV (reference sequence). The CDR3 sequence is CASSLVLGQGKETQYF.

The rearrangement joins TRBV5-1 to TRBJ2-3; absent DNA, TCRdb's TRBD2 call cannot be checked. Germline V lookup: CDR1 SGHRS, CDR2 YFSETQ. CDR3 length: 17 amino acids. CDR3 sequence reads: CASSSVRTSGSSDTQYF.

J is TRBJ1-2 and V is TRBV20-1; TCRdb's assignment of TRBD1 cannot be checked, as there is no DNA. This CDR3 is 13 amino acids long. From germline, CDR1 is DFQATT and CDR2 SNEGSKA (reference sequence). CDR3 amino acids: CSARDRAQFDYTF.

The V and J genes are TRBV18 and TRBJ2-3; as DNA is missing, the TRBD2 call by TCRdb cannot be tested. Germline V CDR1 and CDR2: KGHSH, LQKENI. This CDR3 contains 18 residues. CDR3: CASSPLAGGPQHPSAQYF.

This sequence joins TRBV3-1 and TRBJ2-1; TCRdb's D call, TRBD2, is unchecked because there is no DNA. The CDR3 is made up of 18 amino acids. Germline V CDR1 and CDR2: LGHDT, YNNKEL (reference sequence). The chain's CDR3 is CASSHIQGPSGSGNEQFF.

J is TRBJ1-2 and V is TRBV29-1. CDR1 is SQVTM and CDR2 is ANQGSEA in the germline V gene. The CDR3 has 12 amino acids. CDR3: CSVDDLNYGYTF.

This rearrangement joins TRBV12-3 or TRBV12-4 to TRBJ1-1; TCRdb calls TRBD1, which cannot be checked without DNA. The CDR3 length is 13 residues. The CDR3 sequence is CASKRGGKTEAFF.

This chain joins TRBV2 and TRBJ2-1; TCRdb's D gene call, TRBD2, goes unchecked for lack of DNA. The germline V gene encodes CDR1 SNHLY and CDR2 FYNNEI. This CDR3 spans 13 amino acids. CDR3 in amino acids: CASRRLAVNEQFF. Full variable domain (rest looked up from reference TRBV2 and TRBJ2-1): EPEVTQTPSHQVTQMGQEVILRCVPISNHLYFYWYRQILGQKVEFLVSFYNNEISEKSEIFDDQFSVERPDGSNFTLKIRSTKLEDSAMYFCASRRLAVNEQFFGPGTRLTVL.

The chain employs TRBV12-3 or TRBV12-4 and TRBJ2-1; TCRdb calls TRBD1, which cannot be checked without DNA. The CDR3 length is 11 residues. This chain's CDR3 is CASSRGHEQFF.

The chain uses TRBV12-3 or TRBV12-4 and TRBJ1-5. This CDR3 has 14 amino acids. CDR3 sequence: CASSFRQGLQPQHF.